This is a list of T cell receptor beta chains from one sample in a study of T cells after posttransplantation cyclophosphamide. The method was immunoSEQ multiplex PCR; TCRdb's version includes in-frame clones alone and lacks a portion of them. The table has under 35,000 clones, under 95% seen once. Sequences were obtained from naive CD4+ T cells sorted from PBMCs. These receptors were collected from a woman aged 55-70 years in good health, CMV-negative, and a related stem cell transplant donor. CDR3s include the opening cysteine and the closing phenylalanine or tryptophan. D genes are given only for firm matches. A clone size is listed for some rows: how often the clone was seen (once, few, many), or a class if it is expanded.

DNA: TGTGCCAGCGGGGTGGCGGGGGCCGGAAGGACCGGGGAGCTGTTTTTT
CDR3: CASGVAGAGRTGELFF
size: -
D: -
J: TRBJ2-2
V: TRBV7-2

DNA: TGTGCCAGCAGCCCCCGGGAGAAGACCCAGTACTTC
CDR3: CASSPREKTQYF
size: once
D: -
J: TRBJ2-5
V: TRBV2

DNA: TGTGCCAGCAGCCCAACCCCGGCGGGAGGGATCCACGAGCAGTACTTC
CDR3: CASSPTPAGGIHEQYF
size: -
D: TRBD2
J: TRBJ2-7
V: TRBV7-9

DNA: TGTGCCAGCAGCCCCGGGACTAGCGGGAGTTCGAGGTACAATGAGCAGTTCTTC
CDR3: CASSPGTSGSSRYNEQFF
size: -
D: TRBD2
J: TRBJ2-1
V: TRBV27

DNA: TGCGCCAGCAGCCAAGAGGAAGGGAGCGGGGGGTACACAGATACGCAGTATTTT
CDR3: CASSQEEGSGGYTDTQYF
size: -
D: TRBD2
J: TRBJ2-3
V: TRBV4-3

DNA: TGTGCCAGCAGCTTAGGGACAACCTACGAGCAGTACTTC
CDR3: CASSLGTTYEQYF
size: -
D: -
J: TRBJ2-7
V: TRBV7-2

DNA: TGTGCCAGCAGCCAAACCGGGATTGACGCTTTCTTT
CDR3: CASSQTGIDAFF
size: once
D: -
J: TRBJ1-1
V: TRBV7-2

DNA: TGTGCCAGCAGTCATACTAGCGGGGACACCGGGGAGCTGTTTTTT
CDR3: CASSHTSGDTGELFF
size: -
D: TRBD2
J: TRBJ2-2
V: TRBV6-6

DNA: TGTGCCAGCAGTTACGGGGTTCCCTACGAGCAGTACTTC
CDR3: CASSYGVPYEQYF
size: -
D: -
J: TRBJ2-7
V: TRBV7-2

DNA: TGTGCCAGCAGCCTCGCCGGACAGGGTGGTGGCTACGAGCAGTACTTC
CDR3: CASSLAGQGGGYEQYF
size: -
D: TRBD1
J: TRBJ2-7
V: TRBV5-6

DNA: TGTGCCAGCAGTGAACAGGGGGGATATGGCTACACCTTC
CDR3: CASSEQGGYGYTF
size: -
D: TRBD1
J: TRBJ1-2
V: TRBV6-1

DNA: TGTGCCAGCAGCGCCGGGAACAGTCCCTTCTCTGGAAACACCATATATTTT
CDR3: CASSAGNSPFSGNTIYF
size: -
D: -
J: TRBJ1-3
V: TRBV7-9

DNA: TGTGCCAGCTCACTTGAATCCGGGACTAGCTACGAGCAGTACTTC
CDR3: CASSLESGTSYEQYF
size: once
D: TRBD2
J: TRBJ2-7
V: TRBV18

DNA: TGTGCCAGCAGACTCCCAACCCAGGCGGATACGCAGTATTTT
CDR3: CASRLPTQADTQYF
size: -
D: -
J: TRBJ2-3
V: TRBV2

DNA: TGCGCCAGCAGCCAGCACGCGGGGGCAGTCGTTTCAGATACGCAGTATTTT
CDR3: CASSQHAGAVVSDTQYF
size: -
D: -
J: TRBJ2-3
V: TRBV4-3

DNA: TGTGCCAGCAGTTTGGGGCTAGCGGGAGTGTCCTACGAGCAGTACTTC
CDR3: CASSLGLAGVSYEQYF
size: -
D: TRBD2
J: TRBJ2-7
V: TRBV4-2

DNA: TGTGCCAGCAGCCGGGACTTACCGTTGGGTCAGCCCCAGCATTTT
CDR3: CASSRDLPLGQPQHF
size: -
D: -
J: TRBJ1-5
V: TRBV6-1

DNA: TGCGCCAGCAGTGACAGGCAGGGAAACACCGGGGAGCTGTTTTTT
CDR3: CASSDRQGNTGELFF
size: -
D: -
J: TRBJ2-2
V: TRBV10-1

DNA: TGTGCCAGCAGCGCGGGACTAGCGGGCTACAATGAGCAGTTCTTC
CDR3: CASSAGLAGYNEQFF
size: -
D: TRBD2
J: TRBJ2-1
V: TRBV2

DNA: TGTGCCAGCGGCACGACTAGCGGGATCGCAGATACGCAGTATTTT
CDR3: CASGTTSGIADTQYF
size: -
D: TRBD2
J: TRBJ2-3
V: TRBV9

DNA: TGTGCCAGCAGCGTAGTGCAGTACGCTGAGCAGTTCTTC
CDR3: CASSVVQYAEQFF
size: -
D: -
J: TRBJ2-1
V: TRBV9

DNA: TGTGCGACGGGGGGCGGTGAGACCCAGTACTTC
CDR3: CATGGGETQYF
size: few
D: -
J: TRBJ2-5
V: TRBV30

DNA: TGTGCCAGCAGCCCGGCGGGGGGGACCGGGGAGCTGTTTTTT
CDR3: CASSPAGGTGELFF
size: -
D: TRBD2
J: TRBJ2-2
V: TRBV7-9

DNA: TGTGCCAGCAGTTCAGGGCAGTTAGGCTATGGCTACACCTTC
CDR3: CASSSGQLGYGYTF
size: -
D: -
J: TRBJ1-2
V: TRBV6-6

DNA: TGTGCCAGCAGCGTAGCTTCAGGACTTTACAATGAGCAGTTCTTC
CDR3: CASSVASGLYNEQFF
size: -
D: -
J: TRBJ2-1
V: TRBV9

DNA: TGTGCATGGACAGTCCACAATGAGCAGTTCTTC
CDR3: CAWTVHNEQFF
size: -
D: -
J: TRBJ2-1
V: TRBV30

DNA: TGTGCCATCAGTGAGGACAGGGCTACCACAGATACGCAGTATTTT
CDR3: CAISEDRATTDTQYF
size: -
D: TRBD1
J: TRBJ2-3
V: TRBV10-3

DNA: TGTGCCAGCAGCCCGCTGGGCGGGGGGGTCTCCTACAATGAGCAGTTCTTC
CDR3: CASSPLGGGVSYNEQFF
size: once
D: TRBD2
J: TRBJ2-1
V: TRBV7-9

DNA: TGCGCCAGCAGCCTACAGGGGGCTACCGGCTACACCTTC
CDR3: CASSLQGATGYTF
size: -
D: TRBD1
J: TRBJ1-2
V: TRBV4-3

DNA: TGCGCCAGCCAGGTAGGCTCCTACAATGAGCAGTTCTTC
CDR3: CASQVGSYNEQFF
size: -
D: -
J: TRBJ2-1
V: TRBV10-2

DNA: TGTGCCAGCAGACCGACAGGGTCCACCGGGGAGCTGTTTTTT
CDR3: CASRPTGSTGELFF
size: -
D: TRBD1
J: TRBJ2-2
V: TRBV27

DNA: TGTGCCAGCAGCTCTGGACAGGGAGTCTACAATGAGCAGTTCTTC
CDR3: CASSSGQGVYNEQFF
size: -
D: TRBD1
J: TRBJ2-1
V: TRBV7-9

DNA: TGTGCCACCAGCGGGGCCGCCCGGGACGAGCAGTACTTC
CDR3: CATSGAARDEQYF
size: -
D: -
J: TRBJ2-7
V: TRBV15

DNA: TGTGCCAGCAGTCAAGACCTTGGAGGTCAGCCCCAGCATTTT
CDR3: CASSQDLGGQPQHF
size: -
D: -
J: TRBJ1-5
V: TRBV2

DNA: TGTGCCAGCAGCTTGGGACAGGGGGCTTACGAGCAGTACTTC
CDR3: CASSLGQGAYEQYF
size: -
D: TRBD1
J: TRBJ2-7
V: TRBV11-2

DNA: TGCGCCAGCAGCTTGGGGCTGGACACCTCCACAGATACGCAGTATTTT
CDR3: CASSLGLDTSTDTQYF
size: -
D: -
J: TRBJ2-3
V: TRBV5-1

DNA: TGCGCCAGCAGGGCAGCGGGGGGCTACGAGCAGTACTTC
CDR3: CASRAAGGYEQYF
size: -
D: TRBD2
J: TRBJ2-7
V: TRBV5-1

DNA: TGTGCCAGTGGGCGGACCGTAGGGGTCTCCTACAATGAGCAGTTCTTC
CDR3: CASGRTVGVSYNEQFF
size: -
D: -
J: TRBJ2-1
V: TRBV19

DNA: TGTGCCAGCAGCCTTCGGGAGGGCCAGAAGTTCTTC
CDR3: CASSLREGQKFF
size: -
D: TRBD2
J: TRBJ2-1
V: TRBV7-3

DNA: TGTGCCACCAGCAGAGGGAACAGGGGCGGCTACACCTTC
CDR3: CATSRGNRGGYTF
size: -
D: TRBD1
J: TRBJ1-2
V: TRBV15

DNA: TGTGGGACGACAGTGAACTATGGCTACACCTTC
CDR3: CGTTVNYGYTF
size: -
D: -
J: TRBJ1-2
V: TRBV28

DNA: TGTGCCAGCAGCGTGACTAGCGGGGACTACAATGAGCAGTTCTTC
CDR3: CASSVTSGDYNEQFF
size: -
D: TRBD2
J: TRBJ2-1
V: TRBV7-3

DNA: TGTGCCAGCGGGACAGCTCAAACGAACACCGGGGAGCTGTTTTTT
CDR3: CASGTAQTNTGELFF
size: -
D: TRBD1
J: TRBJ2-2
V: TRBV19

DNA: TGTGCCAGCAGCGCCACAGAAGCCTCAGATGGCTACACCTTC
CDR3: CASSATEASDGYTF
size: -
D: -
J: TRBJ1-2
V: TRBV9

DNA: TGTGCCAGCAGCAAAAGGAGGGGGCAGGTGGGAGGCTACACCTTC
CDR3: CASSKRRGQVGGYTF
size: -
D: -
J: TRBJ1-2
V: TRBV21-1

DNA: TGTGCCATCAGTGACTCCGGCTCTGGAAACACCATATATTTT
CDR3: CAISDSGSGNTIYF
size: few
D: -
J: TRBJ1-3
V: TRBV10-3

DNA: TGTGCCAGTAGTGTCTCGGGGGGAGGCAGTATGAACACTGAAGCTTTCTTT
CDR3: CASSVSGGGSMNTEAFF
size: -
D: -
J: TRBJ1-1
V: TRBV19

DNA: TGTGCCAGCAGTGGGGGGACGTTCTCGACTGAAGCTTTCTTT
CDR3: CASSGGTFSTEAFF
size: -
D: -
J: TRBJ1-1
V: TRBV28

DNA: TGTGCCTGGAGTGTCAAATTAGGGGCCGGCTACACCTTC
CDR3: CAWSVKLGAGYTF
size: -
D: -
J: TRBJ1-2
V: TRBV30

DNA: TGCGCCAGCAGCTTACTAGCGGGGACATACAATGAGCAGTTCTTC
CDR3: CASSLLAGTYNEQFF
size: -
D: TRBD2
J: TRBJ2-1
V: TRBV5-1

DNA: TGTGCCAGTAGTATTTCGACAGGCCCCCGTTCCTATGGCTACACCTTC
CDR3: CASSISTGPRSYGYTF
size: -
D: -
J: TRBJ1-2
V: TRBV19

DNA: TGCGCCAGCAGCTTGGAGCGGCCTAGCACAGATACGCAGTATTTT
CDR3: CASSLERPSTDTQYF
size: -
D: -
J: TRBJ2-3
V: TRBV5-1

DNA: TGTGCCAGCATCGCCTGGACAGGGGATAACACTGAAGCTTTCTTT
CDR3: CASIAWTGDNTEAFF
size: once
D: -
J: TRBJ1-1
V: TRBV21-1